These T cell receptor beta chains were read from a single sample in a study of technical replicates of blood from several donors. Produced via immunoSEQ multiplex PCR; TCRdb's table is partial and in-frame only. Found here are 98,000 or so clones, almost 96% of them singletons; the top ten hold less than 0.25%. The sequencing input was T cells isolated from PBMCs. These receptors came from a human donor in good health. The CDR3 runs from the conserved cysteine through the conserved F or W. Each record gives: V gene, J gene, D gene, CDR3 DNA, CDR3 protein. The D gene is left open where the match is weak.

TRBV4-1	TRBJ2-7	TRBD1	TGCGCCAGCAGCCAGGACAGGAGGTACGAGCAGTACTTC	CASSQDRRYEQYF
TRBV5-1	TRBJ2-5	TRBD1	TGCGCCAGCAGCTATCCGGGACAGGGGACAGAGACCCAGTACTTC	CASSYPGQGTETQYF
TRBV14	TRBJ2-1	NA	TGTGCCAGCAGCCTATACCACAGAGTACTAGAGCCCAGGAATGAGCAGTTCTTC	CASSLYHRVLEPRNEQFF
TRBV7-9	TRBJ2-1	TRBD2	TGTGCCAGCAGCGTCCCTAGCGGGGGGGCCGATGAGCAGTTCTTC	CASSVPSGGADEQFF
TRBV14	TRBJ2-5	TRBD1	TGTGCCAGCAGCCCACGTCAGGGGGCTGTGGGAGAGACCCAGTACTTC	CASSPRQGAVGETQYF
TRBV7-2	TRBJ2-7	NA	TGTGCCAGCAGCTTAGGAGTCCGGAGCCCACTTTACGAGCAGTACTTC	CASSLGVRSPLYEQYF
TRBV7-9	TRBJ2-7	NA	TGTGCCAGCAGCTGGACTTACGAGCAGTACTTC	CASSWTYEQYF
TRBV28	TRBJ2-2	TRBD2	TGTGCCAGCAGTTTATACCGACTAGCGGGGAACACCGGGGAGCTGTTTTTT	CASSLYRLAGNTGELFF
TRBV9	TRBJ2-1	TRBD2	TGTGCCAGCAGCGACTTACACGGGGTGACTAGCGGGAAAGATGAGCAGTTCTTC	CASSDLHGVTSGKDEQFF
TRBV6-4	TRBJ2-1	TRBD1	TGTGCCAGCAGTGAGAGGGACAGAAATGAGCAGTTCTTC	CASSERDRNEQFF
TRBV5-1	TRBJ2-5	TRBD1	TGCGCCAGCAGTTTAGGGGGCCCAAAAGAGACCCAGTACTTC	CASSLGGPKETQYF
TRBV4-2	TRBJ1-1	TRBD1	TGTGCCAGCAGCCAAGGGGCTAGGGGGCCTTCTAACACTGAAGCTTTCTTT	CASSQGARGPSNTEAFF
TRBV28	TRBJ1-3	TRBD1	TGTGCCAGCAGTTCGCCCCTCGGGACAGGGGGCGGTGGAAACACCATATATTTT	CASSSPLGTGGGGNTIYF
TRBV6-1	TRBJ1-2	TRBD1	TGTGCCAGCAGTGTGCGTACCCGGGACAGTAATGGCTACACCTTC	CASSVRTRDSNGYTF
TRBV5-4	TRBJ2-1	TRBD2	TGTGCCAGCAGCTTGGCCATGGCTAGCGGGGGATACAATGAGCAGTTCTTC	CASSLAMASGGYNEQFF
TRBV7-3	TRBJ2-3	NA	TGTGCCAGCAGCTTAAGAGGCGGGAACACAGATACGCAGTATTTT	CASSLRGGNTDTQYF
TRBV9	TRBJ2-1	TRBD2	TGTGCCAGCAGCCCCGGGACTAGCGGGACCTACTCCATATACAATGAGCAGTTCTTC	CASSPGTSGTYSIYNEQFF
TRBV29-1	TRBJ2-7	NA	TGCAGCGTTGAAGTTTACCAGGGCAGCGAGCAGTACTTC	CSVEVYQGSEQYF
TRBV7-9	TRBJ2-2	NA	TGTGCCAGCAGCTTATCCCCCCTTAACCGGAGGAACACCGGGGAGCTGTTTTTT	CASSLSPLNRRNTGELFF
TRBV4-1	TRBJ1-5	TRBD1	TGCGCCAGCAGCCAGCCAGGACAGGGCAGGGATCAGCCCCAGCATTTT	CASSQPGQGRDQPQHF
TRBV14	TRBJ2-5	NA	TGTGCCAGCAGCCAATGGAACGCAGGCCAAGAGACCCAGTACTTC	CASSQWNAGQETQYF
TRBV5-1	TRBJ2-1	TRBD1	TGCGCCAGCAGCCCCGGGACAGGGGGCGTGAATGAGCAGTTCTTC	CASSPGTGGVNEQFF